Listed here are 2 T cell receptor beta chains from one sample, sequenced in a study of shared clonotypes between healthy human individuals. Assay: immunoSEQ multiplex PCR; the TCRdb copy retains only in-frame clones and omits some. The sample lists roughly 1,500,000 clones, 95% to 99% occurring once. The sample was naive CD4+ T cells sorted from blood. Subset defined: CD45RA+ positively selected. All receptors derive from a man in his thirties or forties in good health.

This clone was counted once. The chain has TRBV4-3 and TRBJ2-2, with D unresolved. CDR1 LGHNA and CDR2 YSLEER come from the germline V gene. The V and J ends lost 6 bases and 7 bases respectively, with 15 bases between them. This CDR3 is 14 amino acids long. CDR3 loop: CASSLTWVDGELFF. The CDR3 DNA follows: TGCGCCAGCAGTCTAACTTGGGTTGACGGGGAGCTGTTTTTT.

This chain joins TRBV7-9 and TRBJ1-4; the D gene is possibly TRBD1 (6 bases). Per germline, CDR1 SEHNR and CDR2 FQNEAQ (reference sequence). V lost 2 bases, J lost 7 bases, and 14 bases lay in between. The CDR3 is 15 residues long. The CDR3 sequence: CASSLRQEDGEKLFF. CDR3 bases: TGTGCCAGCAGCTTAAGACAGGAAGATGGTGAAAAACTGTTTTTT.